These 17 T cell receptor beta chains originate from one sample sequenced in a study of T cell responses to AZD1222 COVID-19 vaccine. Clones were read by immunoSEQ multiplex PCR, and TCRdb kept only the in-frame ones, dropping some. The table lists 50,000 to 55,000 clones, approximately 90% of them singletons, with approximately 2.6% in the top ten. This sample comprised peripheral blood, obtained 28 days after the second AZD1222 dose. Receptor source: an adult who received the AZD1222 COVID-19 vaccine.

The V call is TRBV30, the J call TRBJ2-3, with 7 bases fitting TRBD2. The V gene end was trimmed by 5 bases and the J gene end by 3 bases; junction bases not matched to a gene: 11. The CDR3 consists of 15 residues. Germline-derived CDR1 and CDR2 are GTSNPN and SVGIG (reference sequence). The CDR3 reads CAWRHGGRGTDTQYF. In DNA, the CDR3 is TGTGCCTGGCGCCACGGGGGGAGAGGGACAGATACGCAGTATTTT.

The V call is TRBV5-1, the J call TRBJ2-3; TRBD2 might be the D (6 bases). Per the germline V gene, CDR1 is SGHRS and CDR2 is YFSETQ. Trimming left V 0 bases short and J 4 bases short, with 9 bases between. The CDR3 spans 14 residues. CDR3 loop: CASSLGTTSDTQYF. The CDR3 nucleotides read TGCGCCAGCAGCTTGGGGACTACTTCAGATACGCAGTATTTT.

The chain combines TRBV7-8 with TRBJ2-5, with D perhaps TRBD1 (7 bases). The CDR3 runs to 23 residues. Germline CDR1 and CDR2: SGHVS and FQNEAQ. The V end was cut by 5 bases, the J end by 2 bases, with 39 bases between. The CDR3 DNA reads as TGTGCCAGCAGCCGTAGTTCCCATAACAGCCACGAAAGACGCGGGACAGCTCAAGAGACCCAGTACTTC. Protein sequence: CASSRSSHNSHERRGTAQETQYF.

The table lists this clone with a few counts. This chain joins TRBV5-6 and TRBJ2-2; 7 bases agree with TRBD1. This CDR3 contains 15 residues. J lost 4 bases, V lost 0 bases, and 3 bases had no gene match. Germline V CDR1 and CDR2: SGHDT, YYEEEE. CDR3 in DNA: TGTGCCAGCAGCTTGGAACAGGGGATCACCGGGGAGCTGTTTTTT. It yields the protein CASSLEQGITGELFF.

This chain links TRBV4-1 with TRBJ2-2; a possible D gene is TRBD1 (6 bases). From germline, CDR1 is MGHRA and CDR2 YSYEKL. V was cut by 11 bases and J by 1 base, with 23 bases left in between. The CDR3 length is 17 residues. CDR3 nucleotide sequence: TGCGCCGCGGGCGATCGCACAGGGCTTCGGAACACCGGGGAGCTGTTTTTT. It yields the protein CAAGDRTGLRNTGELFF.

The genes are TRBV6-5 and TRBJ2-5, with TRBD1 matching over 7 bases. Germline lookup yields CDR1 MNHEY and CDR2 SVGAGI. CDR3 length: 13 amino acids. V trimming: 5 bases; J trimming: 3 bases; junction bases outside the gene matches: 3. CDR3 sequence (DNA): TGTGCCAGCAGTACCGGGACAGAAGAGACCCAGTACTTC. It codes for CASSTGTEETQYF.

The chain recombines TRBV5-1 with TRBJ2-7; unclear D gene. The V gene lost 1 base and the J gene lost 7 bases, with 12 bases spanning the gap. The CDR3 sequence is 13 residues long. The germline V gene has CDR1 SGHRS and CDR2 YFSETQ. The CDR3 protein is CASSLSKSREQYF. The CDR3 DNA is TGCGCCAGCAGCTTGTCGAAGTCTCGGGAGCAGTACTTC.

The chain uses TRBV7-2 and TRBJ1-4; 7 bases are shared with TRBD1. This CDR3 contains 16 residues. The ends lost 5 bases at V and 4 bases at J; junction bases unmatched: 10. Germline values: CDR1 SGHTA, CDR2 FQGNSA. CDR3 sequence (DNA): TGTGCCAGCAGCCGGGACAGAGCTTTGGGTAATGAAAAACTGTTTTTT. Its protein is CASSRDRALGNEKLFF.

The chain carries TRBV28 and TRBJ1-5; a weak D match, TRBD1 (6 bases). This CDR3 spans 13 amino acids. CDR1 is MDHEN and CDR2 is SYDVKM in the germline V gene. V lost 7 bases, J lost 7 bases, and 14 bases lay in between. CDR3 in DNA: TGTGCCAGCATGACGGCAGGGGTCCAGCCCCAGCATTTT. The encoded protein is CASMTAGVQPQHF.

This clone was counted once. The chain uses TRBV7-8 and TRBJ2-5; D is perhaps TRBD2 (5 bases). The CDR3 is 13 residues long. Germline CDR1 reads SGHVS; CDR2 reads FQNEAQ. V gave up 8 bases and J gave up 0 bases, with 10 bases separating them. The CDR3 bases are TGTGCCAGCGGGAGTTCGTACCAAGAGACCCAGTACTTC. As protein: CASGSSYQETQYF.

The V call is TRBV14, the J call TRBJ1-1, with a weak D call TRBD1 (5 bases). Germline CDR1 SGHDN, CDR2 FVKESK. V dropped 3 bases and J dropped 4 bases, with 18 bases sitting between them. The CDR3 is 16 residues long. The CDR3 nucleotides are TGTGCCAGCAGCCAGTCCTCAGGGTCGAAGCTCACTGAAGCTTTCTTT. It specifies CASSQSSGSKLTEAFF.

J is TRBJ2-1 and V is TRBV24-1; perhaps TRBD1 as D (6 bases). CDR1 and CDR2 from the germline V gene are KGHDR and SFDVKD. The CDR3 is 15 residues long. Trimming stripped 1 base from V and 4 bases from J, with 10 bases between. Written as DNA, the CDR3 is TGTGCCACCAGTGATTTCGGACAGCCATACAATGAGCAGTTCTTC. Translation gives CATSDFGQPYNEQFF.

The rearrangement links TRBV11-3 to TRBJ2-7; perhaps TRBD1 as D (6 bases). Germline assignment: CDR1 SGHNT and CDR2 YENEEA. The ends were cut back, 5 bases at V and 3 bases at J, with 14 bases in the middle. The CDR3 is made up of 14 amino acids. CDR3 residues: CASSPRDKFYEQYF. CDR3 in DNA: TGTGCCAGCAGCCCACGGGACAAGTTCTACGAGCAGTACTTC.

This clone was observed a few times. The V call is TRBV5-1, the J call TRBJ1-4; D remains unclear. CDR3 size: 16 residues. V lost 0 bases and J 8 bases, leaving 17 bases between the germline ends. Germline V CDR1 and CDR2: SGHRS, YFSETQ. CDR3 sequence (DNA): TGCGCCAGCAGCTTGGGCCGCCTGGGCCCGGAGGAAAAACTGTTTTTT. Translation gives CASSLGRLGPEEKLFF.

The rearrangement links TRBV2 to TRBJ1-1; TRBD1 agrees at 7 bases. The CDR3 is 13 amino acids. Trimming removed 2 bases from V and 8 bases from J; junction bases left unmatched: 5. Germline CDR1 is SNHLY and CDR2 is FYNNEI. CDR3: CASSEFLDREAFF. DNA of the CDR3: TGTGCCAGCAGTGAATTCCTGGACAGGGAAGCTTTCTTT.

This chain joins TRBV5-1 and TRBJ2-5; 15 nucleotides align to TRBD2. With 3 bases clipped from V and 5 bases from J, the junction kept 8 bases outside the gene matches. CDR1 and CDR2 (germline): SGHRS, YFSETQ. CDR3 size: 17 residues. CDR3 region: CASSYGLAGGPGETQYF. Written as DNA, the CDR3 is TGCGCCAGCAGCTACGGACTAGCGGGAGGGCCAGGGGAGACCCAGTACTTC.

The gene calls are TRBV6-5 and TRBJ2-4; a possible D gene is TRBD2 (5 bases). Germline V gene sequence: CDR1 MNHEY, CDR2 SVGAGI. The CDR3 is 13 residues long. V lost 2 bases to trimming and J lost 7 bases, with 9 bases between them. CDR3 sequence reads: CASSYDGGNIQYF. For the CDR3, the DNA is TGTGCCAGCAGTTACGATGGCGGGAACATTCAGTACTTC.